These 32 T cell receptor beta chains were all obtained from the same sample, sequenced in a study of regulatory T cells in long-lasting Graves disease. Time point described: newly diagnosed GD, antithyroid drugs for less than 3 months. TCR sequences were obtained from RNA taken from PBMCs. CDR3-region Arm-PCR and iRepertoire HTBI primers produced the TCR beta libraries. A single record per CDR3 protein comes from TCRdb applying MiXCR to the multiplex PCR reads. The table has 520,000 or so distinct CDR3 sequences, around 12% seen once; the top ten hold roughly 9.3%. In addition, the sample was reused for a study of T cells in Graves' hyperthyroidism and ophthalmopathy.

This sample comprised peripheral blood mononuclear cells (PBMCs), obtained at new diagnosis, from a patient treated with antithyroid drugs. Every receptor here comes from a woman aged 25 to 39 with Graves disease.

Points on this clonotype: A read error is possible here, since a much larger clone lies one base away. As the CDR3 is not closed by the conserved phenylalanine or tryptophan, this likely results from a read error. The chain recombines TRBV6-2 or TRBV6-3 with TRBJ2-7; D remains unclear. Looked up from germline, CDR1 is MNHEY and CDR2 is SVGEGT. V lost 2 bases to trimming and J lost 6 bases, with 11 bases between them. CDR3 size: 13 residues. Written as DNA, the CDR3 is TGTGCCAGCAGTTACATGACCACCTCCGAGCAGTACCTC. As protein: CASSYMTTSEQYL.

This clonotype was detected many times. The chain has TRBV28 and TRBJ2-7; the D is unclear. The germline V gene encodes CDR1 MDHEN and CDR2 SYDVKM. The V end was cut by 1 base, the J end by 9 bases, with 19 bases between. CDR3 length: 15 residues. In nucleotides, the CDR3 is TGTGCCAGCAGTTTATACCCAGAAAATAACCGAGGGCAGTACTTC. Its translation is CASSLYPENNRGQYF.

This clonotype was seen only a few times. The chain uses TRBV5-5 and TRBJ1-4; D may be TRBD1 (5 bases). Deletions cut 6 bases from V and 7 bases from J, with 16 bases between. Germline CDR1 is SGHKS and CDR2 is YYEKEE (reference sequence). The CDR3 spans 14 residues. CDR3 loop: CASTPAGGVEKLFF. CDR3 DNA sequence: TGTGCCAGCACCCCCGCTGGGGGAGTTGAAAAACTGTTTTTT. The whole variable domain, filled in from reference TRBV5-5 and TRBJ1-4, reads DAGVTQSPTHLIKTRGQQVTLRCSPISGHKSVSWYQQVLGQGPQFIFQYYEKEERGRGNFPDRFSARQFPNYSSELNVNALLLGDSALYLCASTPAGGVEKLFFGSGTQLSVL.

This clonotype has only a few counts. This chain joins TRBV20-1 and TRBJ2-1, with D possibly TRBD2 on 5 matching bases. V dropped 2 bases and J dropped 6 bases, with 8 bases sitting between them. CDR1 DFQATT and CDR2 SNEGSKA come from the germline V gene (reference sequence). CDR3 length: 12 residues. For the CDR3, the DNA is TGCAGTGCTAGAAGGACTTTCAATGAGCAGTTCTTC. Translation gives CSARRTFNEQFF.

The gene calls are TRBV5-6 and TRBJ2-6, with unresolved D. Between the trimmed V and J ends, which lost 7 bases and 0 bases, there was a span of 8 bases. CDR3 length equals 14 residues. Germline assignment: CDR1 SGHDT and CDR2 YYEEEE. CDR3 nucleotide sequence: TGTGCCAGCTTCCGGTCCTCTGGGGCCAACGTCCTGACTTTC. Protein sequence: CASFRSSGANVLTF.

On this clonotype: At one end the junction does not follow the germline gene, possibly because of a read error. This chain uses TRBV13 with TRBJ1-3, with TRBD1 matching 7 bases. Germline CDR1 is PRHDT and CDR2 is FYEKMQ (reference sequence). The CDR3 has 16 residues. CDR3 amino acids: CASSPGQPSSGDTIYF. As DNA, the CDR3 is TGTGCCAGCAGCCCGGGACAGCCGAGCTCTGGAGACACCATATATTTT. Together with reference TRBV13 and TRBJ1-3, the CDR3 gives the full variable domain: AAGVIQSPRHLIKEKRETATLKCYPIPRHDTVYWYQQGPGQDPQFLISFYEKMQSDKGSIPDRFSAQQFSDYHSELNMSSLELGDSALYFCASSPGQPSSGDTIYFGEGSWLTVV.

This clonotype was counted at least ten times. This CDR3 is CSVKPGQGRTDTQYF. The CDR3, as DNA: TGCAGCGTAAAACCGGGACAGGGTAGAACAGATACGCAGTATTTT. The V and J genes are TRBV29-1 and TRBJ2-3, with 9 bases that match TRBD1. V trimming: 6 bases; J trimming: 3 bases; junction bases outside the gene matches: 10. Germline values: CDR1 SQVTM, CDR2 ANQGSEA. This CDR3 spans 15 amino acids.

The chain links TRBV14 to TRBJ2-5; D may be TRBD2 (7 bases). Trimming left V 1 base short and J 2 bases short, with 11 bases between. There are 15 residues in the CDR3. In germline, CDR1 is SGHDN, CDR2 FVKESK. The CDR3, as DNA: TGTGCCAGCAGCCAAGTCCGGGGGGCACAAGAGACCCAGTACTTC. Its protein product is CASSQVRGAQETQYF.

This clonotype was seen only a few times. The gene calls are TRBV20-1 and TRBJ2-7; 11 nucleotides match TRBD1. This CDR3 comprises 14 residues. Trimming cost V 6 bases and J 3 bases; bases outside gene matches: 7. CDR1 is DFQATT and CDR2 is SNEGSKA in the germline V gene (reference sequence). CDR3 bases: TGCAGTGCCACCAGGGGACAGGGGGTCTACGAGCAGTACTTC. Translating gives CSATRGQGVYEQYF.

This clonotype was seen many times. CDR3: CASTGGKETVQPQHF. The CDR3 DNA reads TGTGCCAGCACGGGGGGGAAAGAGACAGTTCAGCCCCAGCATTTT. The rearrangement links TRBV6-1 to TRBJ1-5; a possible D gene is TRBD1 (5 bases). Looked up from germline, CDR1 is MNHNS and CDR2 is SASEGT. Trimming left V 7 bases short and J 6 bases short, with 19 bases between. This CDR3 has 15 residues.

The CDR3 region is CATGTSGLSYNEQFF. In DNA, the CDR3 is TGTGCCACCGGGACTAGCGGACTCTCCTACAATGAGCAGTTCTTC. J is TRBJ2-1 and V is TRBV24-1; TRBD2 agrees at 11 bases. Trimming cost V 9 bases and J 0 bases; bases outside gene matches: 3. Looked up from germline, CDR1 is KGHDR and CDR2 is SFDVKD. The CDR3 has 15 residues.

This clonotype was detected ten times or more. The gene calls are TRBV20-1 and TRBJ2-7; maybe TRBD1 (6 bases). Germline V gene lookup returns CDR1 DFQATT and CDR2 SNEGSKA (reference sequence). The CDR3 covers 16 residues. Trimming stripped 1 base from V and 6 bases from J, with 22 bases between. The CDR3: CSARAPGVARGGEQYF. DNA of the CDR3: TGCAGTGCTAGAGCACCCGGCGTAGCTCGAGGGGGCGAGCAGTACTTC.

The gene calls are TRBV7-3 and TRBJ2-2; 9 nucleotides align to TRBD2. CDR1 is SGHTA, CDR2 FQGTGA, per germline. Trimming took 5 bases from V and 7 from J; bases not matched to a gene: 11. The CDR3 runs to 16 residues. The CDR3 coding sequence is TGTGCCAGCAGCCCTCATAGCGGGAGTAGGAGCGGGGAGCTGTTTTTT. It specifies CASSPHSGSRSGELFF.

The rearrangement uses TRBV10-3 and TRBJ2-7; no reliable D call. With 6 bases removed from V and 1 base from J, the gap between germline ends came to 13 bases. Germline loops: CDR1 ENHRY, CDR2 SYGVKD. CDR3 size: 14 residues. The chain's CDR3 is CAIRPPDGSYEQYF. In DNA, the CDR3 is TGTGCCATCAGACCGCCCGACGGATCCTACGAGCAGTACTTC.

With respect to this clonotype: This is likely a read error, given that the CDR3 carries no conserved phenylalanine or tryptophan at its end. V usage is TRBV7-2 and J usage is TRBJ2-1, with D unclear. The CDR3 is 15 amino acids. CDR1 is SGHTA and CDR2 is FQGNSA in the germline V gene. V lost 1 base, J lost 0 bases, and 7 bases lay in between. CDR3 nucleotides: TGTGCCAGCAGCTTAGGCGCCAGCTCCTACAATGAGCAGTTCTTA. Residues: CASSLGASSYNEQFL.

CDR3 DNA: TGTGCCAGCAGTCTTCGGGACAGGATGAACACTGAAGCTTTCTTT. Protein: CASSLRDRMNTEAFF. The chain carries TRBV6-1 and TRBJ1-1, with 8 bases matching TRBD1. The CDR3 is made up of 15 amino acids. Germline V lookup: CDR1 MNHNS, CDR2 SASEGT. J lost 0 bases, V lost 5 bases, and 5 bases had no gene match.

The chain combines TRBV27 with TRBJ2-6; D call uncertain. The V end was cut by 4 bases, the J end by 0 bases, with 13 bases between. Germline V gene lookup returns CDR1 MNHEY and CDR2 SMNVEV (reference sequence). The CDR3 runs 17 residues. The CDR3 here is CASSYHGADSGANVLTF. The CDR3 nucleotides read TGTGCCAGCAGTTACCATGGCGCCGACTCTGGGGCCAACGTCCTGACTTTC.

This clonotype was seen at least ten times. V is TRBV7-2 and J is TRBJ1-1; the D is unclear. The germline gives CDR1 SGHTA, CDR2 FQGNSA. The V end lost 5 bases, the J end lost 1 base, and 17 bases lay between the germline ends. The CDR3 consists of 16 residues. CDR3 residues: CASSPDLFRSNTEAFF. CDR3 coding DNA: TGTGCCAGCAGCCCAGATCTGTTTAGGTCGAACACTGAAGCTTTCTTT.

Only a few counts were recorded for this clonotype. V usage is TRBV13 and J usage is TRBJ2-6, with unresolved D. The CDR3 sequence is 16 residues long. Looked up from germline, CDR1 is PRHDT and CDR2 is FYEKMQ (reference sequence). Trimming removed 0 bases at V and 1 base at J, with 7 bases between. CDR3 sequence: CASSLGVRSGANVLTF. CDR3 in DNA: TGTGCCAGCAGCTTAGGAGTGCGATCTGGGGCCAACGTCCTGACTTTC. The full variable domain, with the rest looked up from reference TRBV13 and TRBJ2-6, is AAGVIQSPRHLIKEKRETATLKCYPIPRHDTVYWYQQGPGQDPQFLISFYEKMQSDKGSIPDRFSAQQFSDYHSELNMSSLELGDSALYFCASSLGVRSGANVLTFGAGSRLTVL.

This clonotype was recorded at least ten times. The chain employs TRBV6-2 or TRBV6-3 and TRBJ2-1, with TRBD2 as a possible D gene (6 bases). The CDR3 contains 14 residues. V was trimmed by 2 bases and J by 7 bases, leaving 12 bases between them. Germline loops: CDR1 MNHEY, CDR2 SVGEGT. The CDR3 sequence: CASSYTAGLNEQFF. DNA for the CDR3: TGTGCCAGCAGTTACACCGCGGGGTTGAATGAGCAGTTCTTC.

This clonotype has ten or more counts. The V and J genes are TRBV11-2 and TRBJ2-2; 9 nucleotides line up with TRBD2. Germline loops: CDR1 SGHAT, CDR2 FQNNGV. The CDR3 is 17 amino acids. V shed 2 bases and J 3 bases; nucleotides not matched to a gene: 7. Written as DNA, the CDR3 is TGTGCCAGCAGCTTAACGCTAGCGGGAATAGACACCGGGGAGCTGTTTTTT. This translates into CASSLTLAGIDTGELFF.

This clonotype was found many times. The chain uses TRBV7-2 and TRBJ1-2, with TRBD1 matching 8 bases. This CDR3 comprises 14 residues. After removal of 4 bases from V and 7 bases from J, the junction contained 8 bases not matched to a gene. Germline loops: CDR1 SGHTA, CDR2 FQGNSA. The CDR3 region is CASSSMTGVLGYTF. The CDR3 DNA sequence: TGTGCCAGCAGCTCGATGACAGGGGTACTTGGCTACACCTTC.

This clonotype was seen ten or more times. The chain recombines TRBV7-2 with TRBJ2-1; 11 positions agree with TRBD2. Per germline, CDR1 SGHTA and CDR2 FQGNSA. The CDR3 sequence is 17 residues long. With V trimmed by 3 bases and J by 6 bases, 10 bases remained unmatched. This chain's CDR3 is CASSFKGTSGTPNEQFF. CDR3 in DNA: TGTGCCAGCAGCTTCAAAGGGACTAGCGGAACCCCCAATGAGCAGTTCTTC.

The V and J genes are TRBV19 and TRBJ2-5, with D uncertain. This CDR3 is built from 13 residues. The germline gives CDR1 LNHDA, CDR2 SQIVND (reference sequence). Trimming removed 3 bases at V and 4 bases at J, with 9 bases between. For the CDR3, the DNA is TGTGCCAGTAGTATTTCACGCGTAGAGACCCAGTACTTC. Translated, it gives CASSISRVETQYF.

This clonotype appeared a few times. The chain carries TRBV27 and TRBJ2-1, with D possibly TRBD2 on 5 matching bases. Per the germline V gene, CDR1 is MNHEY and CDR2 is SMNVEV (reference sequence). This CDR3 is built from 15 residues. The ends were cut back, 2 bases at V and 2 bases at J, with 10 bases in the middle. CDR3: CASSLSGSPYNEQFF. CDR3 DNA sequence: TGTGCCAGCAGTTTAAGCGGAAGCCCCTACAATGAGCAGTTCTTC.

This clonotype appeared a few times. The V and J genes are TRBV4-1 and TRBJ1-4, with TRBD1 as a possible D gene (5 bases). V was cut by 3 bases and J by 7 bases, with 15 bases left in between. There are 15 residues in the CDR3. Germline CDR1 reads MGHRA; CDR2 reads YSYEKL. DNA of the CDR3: TGCGCCAGCAGCCAGACCACGGGACTGGGTGAAAAACTGTTTTTT. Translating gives CASSQTTGLGEKLFF.

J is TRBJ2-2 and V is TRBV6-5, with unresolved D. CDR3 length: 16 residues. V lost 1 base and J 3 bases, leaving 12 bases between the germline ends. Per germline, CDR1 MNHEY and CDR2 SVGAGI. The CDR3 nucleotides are TGTGCCAGCAGTTACTTATCTGGGTGCGACACCGGGGAGCTGTTTTTT. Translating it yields CASSYLSGCDTGELFF.

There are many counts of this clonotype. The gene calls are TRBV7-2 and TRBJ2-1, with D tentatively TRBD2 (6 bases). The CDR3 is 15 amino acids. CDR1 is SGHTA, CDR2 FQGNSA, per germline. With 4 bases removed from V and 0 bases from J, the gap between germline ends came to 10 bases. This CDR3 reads CASSSMGGSYNEQFF. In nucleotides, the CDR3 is TGTGCCAGCAGCTCTATGGGGGGCTCCTACAATGAGCAGTTCTTC.

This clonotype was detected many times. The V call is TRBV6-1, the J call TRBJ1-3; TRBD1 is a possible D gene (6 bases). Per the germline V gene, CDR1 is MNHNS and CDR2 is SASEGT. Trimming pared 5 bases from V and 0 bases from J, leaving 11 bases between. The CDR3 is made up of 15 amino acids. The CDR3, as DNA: TGTGCCAGCAGTCCAGGACAGAACTCTGGAAACACCATATATTTT. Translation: CASSPGQNSGNTIYF.

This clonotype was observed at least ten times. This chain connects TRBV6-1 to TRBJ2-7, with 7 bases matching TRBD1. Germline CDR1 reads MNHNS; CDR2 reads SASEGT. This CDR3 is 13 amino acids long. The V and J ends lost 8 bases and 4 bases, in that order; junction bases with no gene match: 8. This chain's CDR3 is CASLRQGTYEQYF. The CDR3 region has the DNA TGTGCCAGCTTGAGACAGGGAACTTACGAGCAGTACTTC.

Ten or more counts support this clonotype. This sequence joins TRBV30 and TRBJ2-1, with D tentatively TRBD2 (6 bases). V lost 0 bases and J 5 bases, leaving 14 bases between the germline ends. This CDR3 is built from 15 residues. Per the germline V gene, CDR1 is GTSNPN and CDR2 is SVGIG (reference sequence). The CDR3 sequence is CAWSVGGLVHNEQFF. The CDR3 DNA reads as TGTGCCTGGAGTGTAGGAGGGTTAGTCCACAATGAGCAGTTCTTC.

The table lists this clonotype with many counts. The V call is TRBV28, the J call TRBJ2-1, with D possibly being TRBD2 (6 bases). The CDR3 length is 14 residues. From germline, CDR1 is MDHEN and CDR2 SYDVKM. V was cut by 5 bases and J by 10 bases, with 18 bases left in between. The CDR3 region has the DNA TGTGCCAGCAGTCCCCCCGGAGGGTCGGACGAGCAGTTCTTC. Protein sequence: CASSPPGGSDEQFF.